The 15 T cell receptor beta chains below all came from one sample that was sequenced in a study of control samples from healthy donors and cancer patients. The assay was immunoSEQ multiplex PCR, and TCRdb's table has in-frame clones only and misses some. The table has 200,000 to 250,000 clones, 90% to 95% seen once. Sequenced sample: blood. The receptors shown here come from a middle-aged man in good health.

This clone was picked up one time. The chain recombines TRBV10-1 with TRBJ2-1, with 9 nucleotides matching TRBD2. Germline V lookup: CDR1 WNHNN, CDR2 SYGVQD (reference sequence). Unmatched junction bases numbered 17, after V lost 5 bases and J lost 9 bases. The CDR3 is 17 amino acids. The CDR3 reads CASSTPSGRGGLGEQFF. CDR3 sequence (DNA): TGCGCCAGCAGTACGCCTTCAGGGCGGGGGGGCCTGGGTGAGCAGTTCTTC.

The V gene is TRBV6-6, the J gene TRBJ2-7, with D perhaps matching TRBD1 (6 bases). The germline gives CDR1 MNHNY, CDR2 SVGAGI (reference sequence). V was clipped by 2 bases and J by 6 bases, with 14 bases between them. The CDR3 covers 14 residues. CDR3 in DNA: TGTGCCAGCAGTTACGGGGGCCACGACGGCGAGCAGTACGTC. This translates into CASSYGGHDGEQYV.

Worth noting for this clone: Compared with germline, one end of the junction differs, possibly owing to a read error. The genes are TRBV7-8 and TRBJ1-2, with a weak D call TRBD1 (5 bases). CDR1 SGHVS and CDR2 FQNEAQ come from the germline V gene. CDR3 length: 13 amino acids. The CDR3 DNA reads TGTGCCAGCAGCCCCCGGGCGGAGACGACAGCCCGCTTC. Translation gives CASSPRAETTARF.

The chain has TRBV18 and TRBJ1-2; 8 bases are a match to TRBD1. This CDR3 region has 16 residues. The V gene end was trimmed by 2 bases and the J gene end by 4 bases; junction bases not matched to a gene: 9. Germline CDR1 and CDR2: KGHSH and LQKENI. In DNA, the CDR3 is TGTGCCAGCTCACCAGGTCAGACAGGGGCTGGCTATGGCTACACCTTC. Protein product: CASSPGQTGAGYGYTF.

This sequence joins TRBV7-3 and TRBJ2-3; 9 bases agree with TRBD2. The V segment lost 5 bases and the J segment 5 bases; nucleotides outside the gene matches: 8. The germline V gene has CDR1 SGHTA and CDR2 FQGTGA. The CDR3 has 15 amino acids. The CDR3 loop reads CASSQDSGGGDTQYF. CDR3 DNA: TGTGCCAGCAGCCAGGATAGCGGGGGAGGAGATACGCAGTATTTT.

The chain couples TRBV5-1 to TRBJ2-2, with D unresolved. Trimming pared 0 bases from V and 4 bases from J, leaving 10 bases between. Germline V gene data show CDR1 as SGHRS and CDR2 as YFSETQ. The CDR3 consists of 15 residues. DNA of the CDR3: TGCGCCAGCAGCTTGGCGGCAGGAGTCACCGGGGAGCTGTTTTTT. Translation gives CASSLAAGVTGELFF.

As for this clone: Other DNA sequences in this sample translate to the same CDR3. J is TRBJ2-3 and V is TRBV6-4; D possibly corresponds to TRBD1 (5 bases). Germline loops: CDR1 MRHNA, CDR2 SNTAGT. Trimming removed 2 bases at V and 4 bases at J, with 16 bases between. The CDR3 covers 16 residues. This CDR3 is CASSDPREGHPDTQYF. DNA of the CDR3: TGTGCCAGCAGTGACCCCAGGGAAGGGCATCCAGATACGCAGTATTTT.

The rearrangement joins TRBV7-2 to TRBJ1-4; 9 bases fit TRBD1. This CDR3 has 15 residues. V was clipped by 5 bases and J by 8 bases; unmatched bases: 9. Germline assignment: CDR1 SGHTA and CDR2 FQGNSA. CDR3 coding DNA: TGTGCCAGCAGCCCACAGGGGGCGATAAGAGAAAAACTGTTTTTT. Translating it yields CASSPQGAIREKLFF.

This chain uses TRBV28 with TRBJ1-5; no clear D gene. This CDR3 contains 16 residues. Trimming removed 5 bases from V and 4 bases from J, with 18 bases in between. Germline CDR1 MDHEN, CDR2 SYDVKM. In DNA form, the CDR3 reads TGTGCCAGCAGTCTACTTTTCGGGGTAACGAATCAGCCCCAGCATTTT. Its protein is CASSLLFGVTNQPQHF.

The genes are TRBV20-1 and TRBJ1-1; TRBD1 might be the D (5 bases). Trimming cost V 7 bases and J 5 bases, with 11 bases left between them. The CDR3 covers 11 residues. CDR1 and CDR2 (germline): DFQATT, SNEGSKA (reference sequence). The CDR3 nucleotides read TGCAGTGGGGGCGCGAAGACTGAAGCTTTCTTT. It is translated as CSGGAKTEAFF.

This clone was recorded only once. The V and J genes are TRBV19 and TRBJ1-4, with TRBD1 matching over 7 bases. The germline V gene encodes CDR1 LNHDA and CDR2 SQIVND (reference sequence). Trimming at V came to 6 bases and at J to 1 base, leaving 2 bases not matched to a gene. The CDR3 runs to 14 residues. The CDR3 loop is CASRRTGTNEKLFF. The DNA for the CDR3 is TGTGCCAGTAGACGGACAGGAACTAATGAAAAACTGTTTTTT.

The chain combines TRBV19 with TRBJ2-4; D not certain. Germline CDR1 and CDR2: LNHDA and SQIVND (reference sequence). The CDR3 totals 15 residues. Trimming took off 3 bases at V and 3 bases at J, with 12 bases between the two ends. CDR3 DNA: TGTGCCAGTAGTATCGTGTCCGGCGGCAAAAACATTCAGTACTTC. Translated: CASSIVSGGKNIQYF.

The rearrangement joins TRBV9 to TRBJ2-6, with D tentatively TRBD2 (6 bases). CDR1 SGDLS and CDR2 YYNGEE come from the germline V gene. This CDR3 has 15 amino acids. V was shortened by 3 bases and J by 4 bases, with 11 bases between the two germline ends. The CDR3 coding sequence is TGTGCCAGCAGCGGGGACTTGGCAGGGGCCAACGTCCTGACTTTC. It is translated as CASSGDLAGANVLTF.

This clone turned up a few times. J is TRBJ2-3 and V is TRBV5-3; 16 nucleotides line up with TRBD2. TRBV5-3 is marked as an open reading frame, function uncertain. V was clipped by 4 bases and J by 0 bases; unmatched bases: 8. CDR3 length: 19 residues. The CDR3 loop is CARSLGLAGGFQSTDTQYF. For the CDR3, the DNA is TGTGCCAGAAGCCTGGGACTAGCGGGGGGGTTTCAAAGCACAGATACGCAGTATTTT.

V gene TRBV5-4 combines with J gene TRBJ1-2; possibly TRBD1 for D (5 bases). The CDR3 length is 14 residues. Germline V gives CDR1 SGHNT, CDR2 YYREEE (reference sequence). V lost 5 bases to trimming and J lost 4 bases, with 15 bases between them. The CDR3 region is CASRPGGEGYGYTF. As DNA, the CDR3 is TGTGCCAGCAGACCCGGGGGGGAAGGCTATGGCTACACCTTC.